These T cell receptor beta chains were read from a single sample in a study of blood T cells in healthy people across ages. TCRdb re-derived calls from the 5' RACE reads in MiXCR, one entry per CDR3 protein. The table lists around 1,000,000 distinct CDR3 sequences, approximately 25% of them singletons. These data also formed part of another study, on T cells of mothers and their children.

The sequenced material came from blood. These receptors were collected from a girl aged 2-10 years in good health. Each CDR3 is given with its conserved first and last residue. A D gene is named only where the DNA matches it firmly. Size is stated for part of the rows, as once, few or many counts, or as a class when the clone is expanded.

>.|TRBJ2-1|TRBV20-1|.
CSASNGFSSYNEQFF
TGCAGTGCTTCGAACGGGTTTAGCTCCTACAATGAGCAGTTCTTC
>.|TRBJ1-2|TRBV6-1|.
CASRSGDLIYGYTF
TGTGCCAGCAGAAGCGGAGACTTAATCTATGGCTACACCTTC
>.|TRBJ2-7|TRBV4-2|few
CASSQDPAGLGTYEQYF
TGTGCCAGCAGCCAAGATCCTGCAGGACTTGGGACCTACGAGCAGTACTTC
>TRBD2|TRBJ2-1|TRBV4-2|.
CASSQDQRGGNEQFF
TGTGCCAGCAGCCAAGACCAGCGGGGGGGCAATGAGCAGTTCTTC
>.|TRBJ2-7|TRBV5-5|once
CASKEETPSYEQYF
TGTGCCAGCAAGGAAGAGACACCGTCCTACGAGCAGTACTTC
>.|TRBJ2-5|TRBV6-1|.
CASTESGTQYF
TGTGCCAGCACCGAAAGCGGGACCCAGTACTTC
>TRBD1|TRBJ2-5|TRBV28|.
CASSGDRAETQYF
TGTGCCAGCAGTGGGGACAGGGCAGAGACCCAGTACTTC
>.|TRBJ1-1|TRBV12-3/TRBV12-4|.
CASSLAQLGDTEAFF
TGTGCCAGCAGTTTAGCCCAATTGGGGGACACTGAAGCTTTCTTT
>.|TRBJ2-5|TRBV9|.
CASSVEQQETQYF
TGTGCCAGCAGCGTGGAACAGCAAGAGACCCAGTACTTC
>TRBD2|TRBJ2-2|TRBV4-3|.
CASSQDFASGGRYTGELFF
TGCGCCAGCAGCCAAGATTTCGCTAGCGGGGGGCGATACACCGGGGAGCTGTTTTTT
>TRBD2|TRBJ2-1|TRBV6-1|.
CASSEWAGVFYNEQFF
TGTGCCAGCAGTGAATGGGCGGGGGTTTTCTACAATGAGCAGTTCTTC
>TRBD1|TRBJ1-2|TRBV29-1|.
CSVDKGGVGGYTF
TGCAGCGTTGATAAAGGGGGCGTCGGTGGCTACACCTTC
>.|TRBJ2-3|TRBV6-2/TRBV6-3|few
CASSSPDPTASGNTQYF
TGTGCCAGCAGTTCCCCGGACCCCACAGCCAGCGGAAATACGCAGTATTTT
>.|TRBJ2-2|TRBV5-5|.
CASSLGDPGELFF
TGTGCCAGCAGCTTGGGTGACCCCGGGGAGCTGTTTTTT
>.|TRBJ1-1|TRBV3-1|.
CASSDLGSNTEAFF
TGTGCCAGCAGCGACTTGGGGTCGAACACTGAAGCTTTCTTT
>.|TRBJ2-2|TRBV9|few
CASSPNNPNTGELFF
TGTGCCAGCAGCCCTAACAATCCTAACACCGGGGAGCTGTTTTTT
>.|TRBJ2-3|TRBV29-1|few
CSVGSWTGPPDTQYF
TGCAGCGTGGGGTCTTGGACGGGACCCCCAGATACGCAGTATTTT
>TRBD2|TRBJ2-7|TRBV20-1|.
CSARGEAGGSYEQYF
TGCAGTGCTAGAGGAGAGGCGGGAGGGTCCTACGAGCAGTACTTC
>.|TRBJ2-5|TRBV27|few
CASKPLELETQYF
TGTGCCAGCAAGCCCCTAGAACTAGAGACCCAGTACTTC
>.|TRBJ2-7|TRBV12-3/TRBV12-4|few
CASSRELHEQYF
TGTGCCAGCAGTAGGGAGTTGCACGAGCAGTACTTC
>.|TRBJ1-4|TRBV20-1|.
CSARDPPGEGKLFF
TGCAGTGCTAGAGATCCCCCAGGGGAGGGAAAACTGTTTTTT
>TRBD2|TRBJ2-6|TRBV19|few
CASSIDREGSSGANVLTF
TGTGCCAGTAGTATAGATCGGGAGGGCAGCTCTGGGGCCAACGTCCTGACTTTC
>.|TRBJ2-7|TRBV27|.
CASGGPWGEQYF
TGTGCCAGCGGGGGACCCTGGGGTGAGCAGTACTTC
>.|TRBJ2-3|TRBV10-1|.
CASSDGTGHTTDTQYF
TGCGCCAGCAGTGATGGTACAGGGCACACCACAGATACGCAGTATTTT
>.|TRBJ2-1|TRBV6-1|.
CASKKGGVTYYNEQFF
TGTGCCAGCAAAAAAGGCGGGGTCACCTACTACAATGAGCAGTTCTTC
>.|TRBJ1-1|TRBV7-3|few
CASSLTLVGTEAFF
TGTGCCAGCAGCTTAACCTTAGTGGGAACTGAAGCTTTCTTT
>.|TRBJ2-1|TRBV4-1|few
CASSQGVQLGNNEQFF
TGCGCCAGCAGCCAAGGGGTGCAGCTAGGAAACAATGAGCAGTTCTTC
>.|TRBJ2-7|TRBV5-1|.
CASTADSSYEQYF
TGCGCCAGCACAGCGGACAGTTCCTACGAGCAGTACTTC
>.|TRBJ2-7|TRBV29-1|.
CSVSLPYEQYF
TGCAGCGTTAGTCTCCCCTACGAGCAGTACTTC
>.|TRBJ1-3|TRBV6-6|.
CASASGQERNTIYF
TGTGCCAGCGCTTCGGGGCAGGAGAGAAACACCATATATTTT
>.|TRBJ1-4|TRBV29-1|.
CSVGNEKLFF
TGCAGCGTCGGTAATGAAAAACTGTTTTTT
>.|TRBJ2-7|TRBV7-6|.
CASSLALGESYEQYF
TGTGCCAGCAGCTTAGCGCTTGGCGAGAGCTACGAGCAGTACTTC
>TRBD2|TRBJ2-1|TRBV6-1|.
CASSRLAGGLYNEQFF
TGTGCCAGCAGTCGACTAGCGGGGGGGTTATACAATGAGCAGTTCTTC
>TRBD2|TRBJ2-5|TRBV25-1|few
CASSGTSGHQETQYF
TGTGCCAGCAGTGGCACTAGCGGCCACCAAGAGACCCAGTACTTC
>.|TRBJ2-7|TRBV25-1|few
CASTGAGRYEQYF
TGTGCCAGCACCGGGGCGGGCCGCTACGAGCAGTACTTC
>TRBD1|TRBJ2-4|TRBV5-1|.
CASSLPRTGPTPNSNIQYF
TGCGCCAGCAGCTTGCCAAGGACAGGCCCTACCCCCAACTCAAACATTCAGTACTTC
>TRBD2|TRBJ2-1|TRBV18|.
CASSPLLAPYNEQFF
TGTGCCAGCTCACCACTACTAGCGCCCTACAATGAGCAGTTCTTC
>.|TRBJ1-1|TRBV29-1|.
CSATDRSSTEAFF
TGCAGCGCAACCGACAGGTCCTCGACTGAAGCTTTCTTT
>.|TRBJ2-1|TRBV20-1|.
CSASSPRGNEQFF
TGCAGTGCCAGTAGCCCCCGGGGGAATGAGCAGTTCTTC
>TRBD1|TRBJ2-7|TRBV29-1|.
CSVEGTGGGYEQYF
TGCAGCGTTGAAGGGACAGGGGGCGGCTACGAGCAGTACTTC
>TRBD2|TRBJ2-1|TRBV11-2|few
CASSLMRFRGGGRGDEQFF
TGTGCCAGCAGCTTAATGAGGTTCCGGGGCGGCGGGAGAGGGGATGAGCAGTTCTTC
>.|TRBJ2-2|TRBV7-3|.
CASSLTGGLTGELFF
TGTGCCAGCAGCTTAACCGGGGGATTGACCGGGGAGCTGTTTTTT
>.|TRBJ1-3|TRBV5-6|.
CASQSLSGNTIYF
TGTGCCAGCCAGAGCCTCTCTGGAAACACCATATATTTT
>TRBD2|TRBJ2-7|TRBV20-1|.
CSARISGGLSSYEQYF
TGCAGTGCTAGAATTAGCGGGGGCCTGAGCTCCTACGAGCAGTACTTC
>.|TRBJ2-1|TRBV5-1|.
CASSLVVAGSYNEQFF
TGCGCCAGCAGCTTGGTAGTGGCGGGCTCCTACAATGAGCAGTTCTTC
>TRBD2|TRBJ2-5|TRBV15|.
CATSRPGTSGRRKTQYF
TGTGCCACCAGCCGCCCTGGGACTAGCGGGAGGCGTAAGACCCAGTACTTC
>TRBD1|TRBJ2-1|TRBV4-3|.
CASSQNRGTYNEQFF
TGCGCCAGCAGCCAAAACAGGGGAACCTACAATGAGCAGTTCTTC
>TRBD1|TRBJ1-2|TRBV5-1|.
CASSGRTTGELYGYTF
TGCGCCAGCAGCGGGAGGACGACAGGGGAACTCTATGGCTACACCTTC
>.|TRBJ2-3|TRBV15|.
CATSRGREWDTQYF
TGTGCCACCAGTCGGGGCAGGGAATGGGATACGCAGTATTTT
>TRBD2|TRBJ2-4|TRBV4-1|.
CASSQGVTSGQNIQYF
TGCGCCAGCAGCCAAGGGGTTACTAGCGGCCAAAACATTCAGTACTTC